The 26 T cell receptor beta chains given below trace back to one sample, sequenced in a study of post-analysis software for immune sequencing data. These receptors are not linked to any known antigen. Findings of the study overall: Roughly 5 TRBV segments, TRBV5-6, TRBV5-1 and TRBV20-1 among them, were found more frequent in patients than controls.

TCR beta cDNA libraries had unique molecular identifiers. TCRdb re-called the PCR reads with MiXCR, one entry per CDR3 protein. The profile shows 650,000 to 850,000 distinct CDR3 sequences, just over 45% of them singletons. Sequenced: blood. The receptors here all came from a girl aged 10 to 17 with multiple sclerosis.

Here the CDR3 DNA reads TGTGCCAGCAGTACACGGGACAGGGGCCATGAGCAGTTCTTC. Amino acids: CASSTRDRGHEQFF. The chain combines TRBV6-2 or TRBV6-3 with TRBJ2-1; 10 nucleotides match TRBD1. The CDR3 length is 14 residues. Germline CDR1 and CDR2: MNHEY and SVGEGT. With 5 bases clipped from V and 8 bases from J, the junction kept 6 bases outside the gene matches.

The table lists this clonotype with a few counts. The rearrangement uses TRBV20-1 and TRBJ2-1; 9 bases line up with TRBD2. The length of the CDR3 is 16 residues. Germline-derived CDR1 and CDR2 are DFQATT and SNEGSKA (reference sequence). V lost 0 bases, J lost 2 bases, and 5 bases stayed unmatched. CDR3 sequence (DNA): TGCAGTGCTAGAGATTCGGGCGGGAGGGCCTACAATGAGCAGTTCTTC. Translation: CSARDSGGRAYNEQFF.

The chain combines TRBV6-1 with TRBJ2-3; unclear D gene. The length of the CDR3 is 15 residues. The V gene lost 2 bases and the J gene lost 5 bases, with 14 bases spanning the gap. The germline V gene encodes CDR1 MNHNS and CDR2 SASEGT. The CDR3: CASSEQGPAGDTQYF. The DNA of the CDR3 is TGTGCCAGCAGTGAACAAGGGCCCGCCGGAGATACGCAGTATTTT.

The chain links TRBV29-1 to TRBJ2-5; TRBD1 aligns across 7 bases. The J segment lost 9 bases and the V segment lost 6 bases, leaving 4 bases of the junction unmatched. The CDR3 has 10 residues. Looked up from germline, CDR1 is SQVTM and CDR2 is ANQGSEA. DNA for the CDR3: TGCAGCGTCCGACAGGGCCCCCAGTACTTC. This translates into CSVRQGPQYF.

In its sample, this clonotype was seen a few times. The chain joins TRBV20-1 to TRBJ2-3; D ambiguous. Trimming removed 5 bases at V and 3 bases at J, with 15 bases between. Looked up from germline, CDR1 is DFQATT and CDR2 is SNEGSKA (reference sequence). This CDR3 spans 14 amino acids. The CDR3 region is CSAQAMESTDTQYF. Here the CDR3 DNA reads TGCAGTGCTCAGGCCATGGAGTCGACAGATACGCAGTATTTT.

This clonotype was counted only a few times. The chain has TRBV5-1 and TRBJ2-1; 7 bases match TRBD1. After removal of 4 bases from V and 3 bases from J, the junction contained 10 bases not matched to a gene. Germline V lookup: CDR1 SGHRS, CDR2 YFSETQ. The CDR3 extends over 16 amino acids. The CDR3 is CASSPGPDRNYNEQFF. The CDR3 DNA follows: TGCGCCAGCAGCCCCGGCCCGGACAGGAACTACAATGAGCAGTTCTTC.

This clonotype was observed a few times. V usage is TRBV28 and J usage is TRBJ2-7, with 8 bases matching TRBD1. From germline, CDR1 is MDHEN and CDR2 SYDVKM. Trimming cost V 10 bases and J 4 bases; bases outside gene matches: 9. The CDR3 runs 13 residues. CDR3 region: CATHRDRNYEQYF. Here the CDR3 DNA reads TGTGCCACCCATAGGGACAGGAATTACGAGCAGTACTTC.

J is TRBJ1-6 and V is TRBV12-3 or TRBV12-4; the match to TRBD1 covers 8 bases. The trim removed 3 bases at V and 10 bases at J, leaving 5 bases unmatched. The CDR3 is 14 amino acids. CDR3 nucleotide sequence: TGTGCCAGCAGTTTCGACAGGGGTAAATCACCCCTCCACTTT. Translated: CASSFDRGKSPLHF.

This clonotype was seen only once. V usage is TRBV29-1 and J usage is TRBJ2-5, with 7 nucleotides matching TRBD1. CDR1 is SQVTM, CDR2 ANQGSEA, per germline. The CDR3 sequence is 14 residues long. The J segment lost 5 bases and the V segment lost 3 bases, leaving 9 bases of the junction unmatched. The CDR3 loop is CSVDPTGARETQYF. The CDR3 DNA reads TGCAGCGTTGACCCAACAGGGGCGAGGGAGACCCAGTACTTC.

This chain joins TRBV20-1 and TRBJ1-2; D not resolved. The length of the CDR3 is 12 residues. Germline values: CDR1 DFQATT, CDR2 SNEGSKA (reference sequence). The V gene lost 3 bases and the J gene lost 3 bases, with 8 bases spanning the gap. CDR3 amino acids: CSARVADYGYTF. The CDR3 region has the DNA TGCAGTGCTAGGGTCGCGGACTATGGCTACACCTTC.

The chain is built from TRBV7-8 and TRBJ2-6, with 8 nucleotides matching TRBD1. Trimming cost V 5 bases and J 3 bases; bases outside gene matches: 3. The CDR3 covers 15 residues. The V gene's germline CDR1 is SGHVS and CDR2 FQNEAQ. The CDR3 bases are TGTGCCAGCAGCCACGACAGGGGTGGGGCCAACGTCCTGACTTTC. Translating gives CASSHDRGGANVLTF.

The sample holds a few counts of this clonotype. The chain links TRBV15 to TRBJ2-7; 9 bases match TRBD2. V shed 6 bases, J shed 2 bases, and the junction held 5 bases outside the gene matches. Germline V CDR1 and CDR2: LNHNV, YYDKDF (reference sequence). This CDR3 has 14 amino acids. The CDR3: CATRLAGAPYEQYF. Here the CDR3 DNA reads TGTGCCACCAGGTTAGCGGGGGCCCCCTACGAGCAGTACTTC.

The V gene is TRBV9, the J gene TRBJ2-3, with TRBD2 matching over 7 bases. Germline V CDR1 and CDR2: SGDLS, YYNGEE. The trim removed 4 bases at V and 2 bases at J, leaving 7 bases unmatched. The CDR3 contains 15 residues. The CDR3 sequence: CASSSWGRDTDTQYF. The CDR3 DNA reads TGTGCCAGCAGCTCTTGGGGGAGGGACACAGATACGCAGTATTTT.

This clonotype was seen a few times. The genes are TRBV5-1 and TRBJ2-7, with TRBD1 identical over 7 bases. The CDR3 covers 14 residues. J was trimmed by 4 bases and V by 3 bases; bases with no gene match: 7. Germline V gene sequence: CDR1 SGHRS, CDR2 YFSETQ. The CDR3 protein is CASSSRQGEYEQYF. CDR3 nucleotide sequence: TGCGCCAGCAGCTCGAGACAGGGAGAGTACGAGCAGTACTTC.

The J gene is TRBJ2-3, the V gene TRBV29-1; 7 positions match TRBD2. The CDR3 consists of 13 residues. V shed 2 bases and J 2 bases; nucleotides not matched to a gene: 1. The germline V gene has CDR1 SQVTM and CDR2 ANQGSEA. CDR3 DNA sequence: TGCAGCGTTGAACTAGCGGTCACAGATACGCAGTATTTT. This sequence encodes CSVELAVTDTQYF.

This sequence joins TRBV4-2 and TRBJ1-4; the D gene is possibly TRBD1 (6 bases). Trimming took off 4 bases at V and 1 base at J, with 10 bases between the two ends. CDR1 LGHNA and CDR2 YNFKEQ come from the germline V gene. The CDR3 sequence is 15 residues long. DNA for the CDR3: TGTGCCAGCAGCCCATCACAGGGAACTAATGAAAAACTGTTTTTT. This sequence encodes CASSPSQGTNEKLFF.

This sequence joins TRBV7-9 and TRBJ2-1; TRBD2 aligns across 7 bases. There are 14 residues in the CDR3. In germline, CDR1 is SEHNR, CDR2 FQNEAQ (reference sequence). J was trimmed by 4 bases and V by 5 bases; bases with no gene match: 5. CDR3 sequence reads: CASSTPGGYNEQFF. CDR3 coding DNA: TGTGCCAGCAGCACCCCGGGGGGTTACAATGAGCAGTTCTTC.

This clonotype occurred a few times. The chain combines TRBV20-1 with TRBJ2-3; tentatively, D is TRBD2 (5 bases). The germline V gene encodes CDR1 DFQATT and CDR2 SNEGSKA (reference sequence). CDR3 size: 14 residues. V shed 5 bases and J shed 5 bases, with 17 bases lying between them. This CDR3 is CSALPSYVGDTQYF. As DNA, the CDR3 is TGCAGTGCTCTTCCTAGCTATGTCGGAGATACGCAGTATTTT.

The CDR3 bases are TGTGCCAGCAGCTTAGGAGCGACTAGCGGCCAAGAGACCCAGTACTTC. Translated, it gives CASSLGATSGQETQYF. V gene TRBV11-2 combines with J gene TRBJ2-5, with 9 bases that match TRBD2. Germline values: CDR1 SGHAT, CDR2 FQNNGV. Trimming at V came to 1 base and at J to 1 base, leaving 4 bases not matched to a gene. The CDR3 length is 16 residues.

The genes are TRBV29-1 and TRBJ2-2, with 9 bases fitting TRBD1. Germline loops: CDR1 SQVTM, CDR2 ANQGSEA. The ends lost 6 bases at V and 9 bases at J; junction bases unmatched: 2. There are 11 residues in the CDR3. The CDR3 DNA sequence: TGCAGCGTACAGGGGGCCCGGGAGCTGTTTTTT. Its protein is CSVQGARELFF.

In its sample, this clonotype was seen many times. The V gene is TRBV11-3, the J gene TRBJ2-4; unclear D gene. Germline V CDR1 and CDR2: SGHNT, YENEEA. V lost 1 base and J 0 bases, leaving 4 bases between the germline ends. The CDR3 loop spans 14 amino acids. CDR3 residues: CASSLGVAKNIQYF. Here the CDR3 DNA reads TGTGCCAGCAGCTTAGGGGTAGCCAAAAACATTCAGTACTTC.

This chain joins TRBV21-1 and TRBJ2-7; the table names TRBD2, a call not compared with the DNA. TRBV21-1 is a pseudogene segment. The length of the CDR3 is 16 residues. CDR3 DNA: TGTGCCAGCAGCAGTAGGACTAGCGGGAGGTGGAACGAGCAGTACTTC. Protein sequence: CASSSRTSGRWNEQYF.

The chain joins TRBV28 to TRBJ2-7, with 7 bases matching TRBD2. The germline gives CDR1 MDHEN, CDR2 SYDVKM. V gave up 6 bases and J gave up 3 bases; unmatched junction bases: 14. The CDR3 has 16 amino acids. CDR3 nucleotides: TGTGCCAGCAGACGGGGGGATGGAGGGAGGAACTACGAGCAGTACTTC. It translates to CASRRGDGGRNYEQYF. The full variable domain, completed using reference TRBV28 and TRBJ2-7, is DVKVTQSSRYLVKRTGEKVFLECVQDMDHENMFWYRQDPGLGLRLIYFSYDVKMKEKGDIPEGYSVSREKKERFSLILESASTNQTSMYLCASRRGDGGRNYEQYFGPGTRLTVT.

The chain uses TRBV7-6 and TRBJ2-1; 7 bases fit TRBD2. The CDR3 contains 15 residues. With 5 bases clipped from V and 3 bases from J, the junction kept 7 bases outside the gene matches. Germline V CDR1 and CDR2: SGHVS, FNYEAQ. CDR3 DNA: TGTGCCAGCAGCCGACTGGCGGGGGTCTACAATGAGCAGTTCTTC. It specifies CASSRLAGVYNEQFF.

The V gene is TRBV5-1, the J gene TRBJ2-7, with 10 bases aligning to TRBD1. Germline loops: CDR1 SGHRS, CDR2 YFSETQ. Trimming took 0 bases from V and 10 from J; bases not matched to a gene: 16. The CDR3 spans 17 residues. CDR3 bases: TGCGCCAGCAGCTTGGATATGGCCGCAGGGACAGGGGCAACCCAGTACTTC. It specifies CASSLDMAAGTGATQYF.

In its sample, this clonotype was seen a few times. This chain connects TRBV6-1 to TRBJ2-6; D is uncertain. V gave up 11 bases and J gave up 0 bases, with 14 bases separating them. This CDR3 has 15 residues. Germline loops: CDR1 MNHNS, CDR2 SASEGT. The CDR3 protein is CAASSESSGANVLTF. The CDR3 nucleotides read TGTGCCGCATCTTCCGAAAGCTCTGGGGCCAACGTCCTGACTTTC.